This T cell receptor beta chain was sequenced during a study of OX40 agonist ivuxolimab in advanced cancers. Study-wide points: Among T cells, CD8+ cells averaged more expanded clones than CD4+ cells.

Concerning this clone: Its antigen remains unidentified.

Profiling relied on immunoSEQ multiplex PCR, and the TCRdb table lists in-frame clones only, not all of them. This table holds around 97,000 clones, more than 80% found once. CDR1 is SGHRS and CDR2 is YFSETQ in the germline V gene. Trimming stripped 4 bases from V and 11 bases from J, with 21 bases between. The CDR3 has 14 residues. This specimen consisted of CD4+ or CD8+ T cells sorted from blood, obtained in a trial of the OX40 agonist ivuxolimab. The chain combines TRBV5-1 with TRBJ1-1, with TRBD1 as a possible D gene (6 bases). This TCR was sampled from an adult with an advanced solid tumor such as melanoma, head and neck, liver or kidney cancer. CDR3 sequence reads: CASSLTKGGEGAFF. The CDR3, as DNA: TGCGCCAGCAGCCTAACCAAGGGGGGCGAGGGGGCTTTCTTT.